Shown below are 16 T cell receptor beta chains from a single sample sequenced in a study of blood T cell repertoires in COVID-19. The protocol was immunoSEQ multiplex PCR, while the TCRdb copy is restricted to in-frame clones and leaves out a portion. The sample lists 55,000 to 85,000 clones, 65% to 80% occurring once. Input material: peripheral blood. All receptors derive from a man in his sixties with active or convalescent COVID-19.

This chain connects TRBV3-1 (or the pseudogene TRBV3-2) to TRBJ1-1; D is ambiguous. The CDR3 length is 14 residues. Germline V gene sequence: CDR1 LGHDT, CDR2 YNNKEL (reference sequence). The V and J ends lost 6 bases and 1 base respectively, with 12 bases between them. CDR3: CASSYGLTNTEAFF. CDR3 nucleotides: TGTGCCAGCAGTTACGGACTTACGAACACTGAAGCTTTCTTT.

J is TRBJ2-7 and V is TRBV4-1; TRBD2 agrees at 9 bases. CDR1 MGHRA and CDR2 YSYEKL come from the germline V gene. V shed 2 bases, J shed 1 base, and the junction held 6 bases outside the gene matches. The CDR3 has 16 amino acids. CDR3: CASSQFIAGASYEQYF. The CDR3 region has the DNA TGCGCCAGCAGCCAATTTATAGCGGGGGCTTCCTACGAGCAGTACTTC.

V gene TRBV20-1 combines with J gene TRBJ2-7; D call uncertain. Trimming removed 5 bases from V and 4 bases from J, with 9 bases in between. The CDR3 runs 11 residues. Per germline, CDR1 DFQATT and CDR2 SNEGSKA (reference sequence). Written as DNA, the CDR3 is TGCAGTGCTCCAGTGGTGTACGAGCAGTACTTC. This codes for CSAPVVYEQYF.

Comments on this clone: Germline and junction disagree at one end, which may indicate a read error. This chain connects TRBV13 to TRBJ2-1; possible D gene TRBD2, 5 bases. The CDR3 has 11 amino acids. The V gene's germline CDR1 is PRHDT and CDR2 FYEKMQ (reference sequence). The CDR3: CASSLGASLVF. For the CDR3, the DNA is TGTGCCAGCAGCTTAGGGGCTAGCCTGGTCTTC.

V gene TRBV27 combines with J gene TRBJ1-1, with unresolved D. V shed 4 bases and J shed 0 bases, with 9 bases lying between them. The CDR3 totals 14 residues. Per the germline V gene, CDR1 is MNHEY and CDR2 is SMNVEV (reference sequence). In DNA form, the CDR3 reads TGTGCCAGCAGTTGGAGAGGAATGAACACTGAAGCTTTCTTT. Its protein product is CASSWRGMNTEAFF.

Only one count was recorded for this clone. This chain uses TRBV6-5 with TRBJ1-5; maybe TRBD1 (5 bases). The V and J ends lost 4 bases and 8 bases respectively, with 15 bases between them. The CDR3 length is 14 residues. The V gene's germline CDR1 is MNHEY and CDR2 SVGAGI. For the CDR3, the DNA is TGTGCCAGCAGTTGGGGCCTCCAGAATGAGCCCCAGCATTTT. This translates into CASSWGLQNEPQHF.

The rearrangement links TRBV5-1 to TRBJ2-5; D might be TRBD1 (6 bases). The germline V and J ends were trimmed by 2 bases and 2 bases, with 13 bases remaining between them. The germline gives CDR1 SGHRS, CDR2 YFSETQ. The CDR3 sequence is 15 residues long. The CDR3 is CASSFFRGIQETQYF. The CDR3 coding sequence is TGCGCCAGCAGCTTCTTCAGGGGAATTCAAGAGACCCAGTACTTC.

V usage is TRBV19 and J usage is TRBJ2-1; TRBD2 aligns across 8 bases. Germline CDR1 and CDR2: LNHDA and SQIVND (reference sequence). V shed 3 bases and J 5 bases; nucleotides not matched to a gene: 6. CDR3 length: 15 amino acids. The CDR3 bases are TGTGCCAGTAGTATTCCTACGGGGGGGCACAATGAGCAGTTCTTC. Translated, it gives CASSIPTGGHNEQFF. Complete variable domain (other parts from reference TRBV19 and TRBJ2-1): DGGITQSPKYLFRKEGQNVTLSCEQNLNHDAMYWYRQDPGQGLRLIYYSQIVNDFQKGDIAEGYSVSREKKESFPLTVTSAQKNPTAFYLCASSIPTGGHNEQFFGPGTRLTVL.

This chain links TRBV7-9 with TRBJ2-5; D not resolved. V lost 5 bases and J 5 bases, leaving 9 bases between the germline ends. Germline-derived CDR1 and CDR2 are SEHNR and FQNEAQ (reference sequence). There are 12 residues in the CDR3. CDR3 bases: TGTGCCAGCAGCCACACGGAGGAGACCCAGTACTTC. The encoded protein is CASSHTEETQYF.

The chain combines TRBV28 with TRBJ2-1; 8 nucleotides align to TRBD2. This CDR3 comprises 14 residues. V lost 6 bases, J lost 9 bases, and 10 bases stayed unmatched. Germline V gene data show CDR1 as MDHEN and CDR2 as SYDVKM. The CDR3 DNA reads as TGTGCCAGCAGCACCGGGACTAGTAAGGGTGAGCAGTTCTTC. Amino acid sequence: CASSTGTSKGEQFF.

This clone has only one observation. The J gene is TRBJ1-2, the V gene TRBV29-1, with 8 bases fitting TRBD1. Germline loops: CDR1 SQVTM, CDR2 ANQGSEA. Losses at the gene ends were 3 bases for V and 7 bases for J; bases not matched to a gene: 7. The CDR3 runs to 13 residues. CDR3 loop: CSVDADRGSGYTF. The CDR3 DNA reads as TGCAGCGTTGACGCTGACAGGGGAAGTGGCTACACCTTC.

The genes are TRBV7-9 and TRBJ2-5; TRBD1 matches 9 bases. Trimming took 5 bases from V and 2 from J; bases not matched to a gene: 9. The CDR3 length is 16 residues. Per the germline V gene, CDR1 is SEHNR and CDR2 is FQNEAQ (reference sequence). The CDR3 loop reads CASSHPRDRAQETQYF. The CDR3, as DNA: TGTGCCAGCAGCCACCCCCGGGACAGGGCACAAGAGACCCAGTACTTC. Complete variable domain (other parts from reference TRBV7-9 and TRBJ2-5): DTGVSQNPRHKITKRGQNVTFRCDPISEHNRLYWYRQTLGQGPEFLTYFQNEAQLEKSRLLSDRFSAERPKGSFSTLEIQRTEQGDSAMYLCASSHPRDRAQETQYFGPGTRLLVL.

This sequence joins TRBV29-1 and TRBJ2-3; D possibly corresponds to TRBD1 (6 bases). The CDR3 is 14 amino acids. The V gene lost 5 bases and the J gene lost 3 bases, with 15 bases spanning the gap. Germline assignment: CDR1 SQVTM and CDR2 ANQGSEA. This chain's CDR3 is CSVLPGAMTDTQYF. The CDR3 DNA follows: TGCAGCGTTTTGCCAGGGGCGATGACAGATACGCAGTATTTT.

J is TRBJ2-7 and V is TRBV19, with 7 bases that match TRBD1. The CDR3 sequence is 14 residues long. V lost 6 bases to trimming and J lost 4 bases; unmatched junction nucleotides: 9. CDR1 and CDR2 (germline): LNHDA, SQIVND (reference sequence). The chain's CDR3 is CASSRTGAGYEQYF. CDR3 nucleotides: TGTGCCAGTAGCCGTACAGGGGCCGGGTACGAGCAGTACTTC.

This clone was seen more than once but under ten times. The chain recombines TRBV7-6 with TRBJ2-2; 8 bases agree with TRBD1. The V gene's germline CDR1 is SGHVS and CDR2 FNYEAQ. Trimming cost V 5 bases and J 6 bases; bases outside gene matches: 17. The length of the CDR3 is 18 residues. In nucleotides, the CDR3 is TGTGCCAGCAGCCAAAATCTCCGGGACAGGCTTGTCTCCGGGGAGCTGTTTTTT. This translates into CASSQNLRDRLVSGELFF.

The V call is TRBV19, the J call TRBJ1-3; 8 bases are shared with TRBD1. Losses at the gene ends were 9 bases for V and 4 bases for J; bases not matched to a gene: 5. Per germline, CDR1 LNHDA and CDR2 SQIVND (reference sequence). The CDR3 has 13 residues. This CDR3 is CASRTGSGNTIYF. CDR3 DNA sequence: TGTGCCAGCCGGACAGGGTCGGGAAACACCATATATTTT.